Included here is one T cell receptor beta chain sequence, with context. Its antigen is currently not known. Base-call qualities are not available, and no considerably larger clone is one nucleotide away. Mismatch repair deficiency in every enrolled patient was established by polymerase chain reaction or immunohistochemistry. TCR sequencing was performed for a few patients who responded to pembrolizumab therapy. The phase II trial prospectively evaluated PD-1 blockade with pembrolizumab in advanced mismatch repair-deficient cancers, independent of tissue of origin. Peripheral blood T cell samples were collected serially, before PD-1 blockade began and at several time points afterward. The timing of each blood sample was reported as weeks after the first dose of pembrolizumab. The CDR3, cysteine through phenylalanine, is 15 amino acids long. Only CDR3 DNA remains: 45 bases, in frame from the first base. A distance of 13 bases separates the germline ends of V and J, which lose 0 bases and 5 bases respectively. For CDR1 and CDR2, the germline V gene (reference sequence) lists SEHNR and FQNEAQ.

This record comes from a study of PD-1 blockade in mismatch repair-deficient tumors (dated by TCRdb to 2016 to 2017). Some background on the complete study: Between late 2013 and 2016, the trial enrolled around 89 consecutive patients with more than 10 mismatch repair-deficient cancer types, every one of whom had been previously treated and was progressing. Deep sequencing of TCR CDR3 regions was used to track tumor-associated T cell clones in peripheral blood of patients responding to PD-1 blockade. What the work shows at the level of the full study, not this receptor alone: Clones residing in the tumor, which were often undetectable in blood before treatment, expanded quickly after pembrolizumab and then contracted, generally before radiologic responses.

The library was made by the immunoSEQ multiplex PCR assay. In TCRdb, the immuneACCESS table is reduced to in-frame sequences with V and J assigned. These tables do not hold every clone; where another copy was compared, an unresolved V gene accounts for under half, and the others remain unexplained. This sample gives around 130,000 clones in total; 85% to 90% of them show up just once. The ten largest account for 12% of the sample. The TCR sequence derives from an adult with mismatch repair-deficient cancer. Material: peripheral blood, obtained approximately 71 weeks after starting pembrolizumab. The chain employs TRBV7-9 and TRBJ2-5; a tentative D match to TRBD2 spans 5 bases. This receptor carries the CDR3 CASSLAGPGSETQYF. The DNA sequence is TGTGCCAGCAGCTTAGCGGGTCCGGGGTCCGAGACCCAGTACTTC.